The clone carrying this T cell receptor beta chain has just a few counts. Its antigen is unknown. This entry is derived from a study of T-cell reconstitution after alpha-beta-depleted transplantation in children. General observations from the study: One year after transplant, T-cell counts and diversity came mostly from newly produced T cells. In patients about two months after transplant, alpha-beta T cells reportedly arose from several hundred expanded graft clones.

A library of TCRbeta sequences, prepared with unique molecular identifiers, was generated. In TCRdb, the PCR reads were re-called with MiXCR into one record per CDR3 protein. The sample contains around 300,000 distinct CDR3 sequences, approximately 23% of which appear only once. Between the trimmed V and J ends, which lost 12 bases and 3 bases, there was a span of 10 bases. CDR3 length: 12 amino acids. Germline V CDR1 and CDR2: KGHDR, SFDVKD. The V call is TRBV24-1, the J call TRBJ2-2, with D maybe TRBD1 (6 bases). This receptor was identified in a male patient younger than 18 who had a stem cell transplant for acute lymphoblastic leukemia, so the T cells may come from the graft donor. The sample was PBMCs, mostly from graft donor cells, taken 180 days after TCRalphabeta/CD19-depleted stem cell transplant. The CDR3 region has the DNA TGTGCCGCCTCAGGGGACACCGGGGAGCTGTTTTTT. Amino acid sequence: CAASGDTGELFF.